This T cell receptor beta chain appears in the sequencing data of a study of cytomegalovirus exposure and HLA in healthy donors. About this clone: Its specificity is not known.

It was with 60 Vbeta and 13 Jbeta primers that the PCR ran. Generated by immunoSEQ multiplex PCR, the TCRdb table keeps only in-frame clones and is missing some. There are about 150,000 clones in the sample; 80% occur only once, and approximately 15% lies in the top ten. The CDR3 runs 14 residues. Germline CDR1 reads SGHTA; CDR2 reads FQGNSA. With 2 bases removed from V and 5 bases from J, the gap between germline ends came to 12 bases. Study-level points and caveats: Some public TCRs appeared in many individuals, while most sequences were rare. Certain sequence variants were highly shared and formed a cluster, and this cluster was likely a sequencing artifact. Overall, roughly 170 TCR beta chains were annotated as cytomegalovirus-associated.

Sample: PBMCs. The source of this sequence is a woman aged 40 to 55 in good health and CMV-seronegative. The chain uses TRBV7-2 and TRBJ1-1, with TRBD1 as a possible D gene (6 bases). The CDR3, as DNA: TGTGCCAGCAGCTTAATGGACAGTGGGACTGAAGCTTTCTTT. Translating gives CASSLMDSGTEAFF.